This T cell receptor (beta chain) was observed in a study of blood T cell repertoires in COVID-19. This CDR3 comprises 15 residues. V dropped 2 bases and J dropped 0 bases, with 9 bases sitting between them. Germline V CDR1 and CDR2: SGHNT, YYREEE (reference sequence). The data were produced by immunoSEQ multiplex PCR, yet TCRdb's version contains in-frame clones alone and is incomplete. This sample has some 100,000 clones, with 88% found just once. Sample: peripheral blood. The chain uses TRBV5-4 and TRBJ2-1, with D unclear. The sequence was collected from a woman in her 70s with acute or convalescent COVID-19. As DNA, the CDR3 is TGTGCCAGCAGCTTAAACAGTGACTCCTACAATGAGCAGTTCTTC. This gives the protein CASSLNSDSYNEQFF.